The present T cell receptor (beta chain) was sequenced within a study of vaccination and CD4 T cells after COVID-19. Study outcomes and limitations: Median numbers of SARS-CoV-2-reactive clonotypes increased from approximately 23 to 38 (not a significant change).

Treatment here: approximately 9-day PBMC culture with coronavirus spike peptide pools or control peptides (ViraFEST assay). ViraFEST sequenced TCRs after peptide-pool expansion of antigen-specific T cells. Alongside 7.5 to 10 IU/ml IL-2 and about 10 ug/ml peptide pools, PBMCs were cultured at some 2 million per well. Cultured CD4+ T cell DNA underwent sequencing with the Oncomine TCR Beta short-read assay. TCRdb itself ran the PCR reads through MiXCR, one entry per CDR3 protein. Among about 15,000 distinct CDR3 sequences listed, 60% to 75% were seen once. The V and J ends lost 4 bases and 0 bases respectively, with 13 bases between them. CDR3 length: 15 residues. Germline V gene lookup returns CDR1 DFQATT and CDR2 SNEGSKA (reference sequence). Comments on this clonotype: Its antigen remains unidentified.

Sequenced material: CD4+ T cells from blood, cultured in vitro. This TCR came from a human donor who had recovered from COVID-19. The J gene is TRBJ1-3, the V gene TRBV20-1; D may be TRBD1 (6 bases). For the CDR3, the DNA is TGCAGTGCTATCACGGACAGTTACTCTGGAAACACCATATATTTT. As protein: CSAITDSYSGNTIYF.